Below are 24 T cell receptor beta chains sequenced from a single sample in a study of identical twins. Each CDR3 protein gets one entry after TCRdb re-called the 5' RACE reads with MiXCR. The sample carries approximately 1.8 million distinct CDR3 sequences, more than 30% recorded once. The sequenced sample was cord blood. Receptors were obtained from a newborn girl in good health.

This clonotype showed up many times. This chain links TRBV10-3 with TRBJ2-1, with no clear D. CDR3 size: 15 residues. Germline CDR1 is ENHRY and CDR2 is SYGVKD. Trimming removed 10 bases from V and 0 bases from J, with 16 bases in between. The CDR3 nucleotides read TGTGCCACCCTGAAGACCGATAGCTCCTACAATGAGCAGTTCTTC. Amino acids: CATLKTDSSYNEQFF.

The sample holds a few counts of this clonotype. This rearrangement joins TRBV6-6 to TRBJ2-1, with TRBD2 identical over 11 bases. The CDR3 contains 17 residues. Per the germline V gene, CDR1 is MNHNY and CDR2 is SVGAGI (reference sequence). V was clipped by 3 bases and J by 5 bases; unmatched bases: 9. CDR3 nucleotide sequence: TGTGCCAGCAGTTATCGAGGGACTAGCGGATTTAACAATGAGCAGTTCTTC. Translation: CASSYRGTSGFNNEQFF.

The V and J genes are TRBV20-1 and TRBJ1-2; D is unresolved. There are 15 residues in the CDR3. CDR1 is DFQATT and CDR2 is SNEGSKA in the germline V gene (reference sequence). V lost 8 bases and J lost 2, with 21 bases in between. The CDR3 protein is CSRRNYITRNYGYTF. CDR3 bases: TGCAGTCGGAGGAATTATATCACGAGAAACTATGGCTACACCTTC.

V gene TRBV9 combines with J gene TRBJ1-2; 8 nucleotides align to TRBD1. The CDR3 totals 15 residues. Germline V gives CDR1 SGDLS, CDR2 YYNGEE. Trimming cost V 4 bases and J 5 bases; bases outside gene matches: 10. This CDR3 is CASSHDRGDGYGYTF. CDR3 in DNA: TGTGCCAGCAGCCATGACAGGGGAGATGGGTATGGCTACACCTTC.

In this sample, this clonotype turned up a few times. The J gene is TRBJ2-1, the V gene TRBV6-1, with unresolved D. The CDR3 contains 12 residues. Germline V gives CDR1 MNHNS, CDR2 SASEGT. Trimming shortened V by 6 bases and J by 5 bases, and 8 bases separated the two germline ends. CDR3 protein: CASRGWDNEQFF. The CDR3 DNA is TGTGCCAGCAGAGGGTGGGACAATGAGCAGTTCTTC.

The V call is TRBV10-3, the J call TRBJ1-2, with D perhaps TRBD1 (5 bases). This CDR3 has 15 amino acids. Germline values: CDR1 ENHRY, CDR2 SYGVKD. V was clipped by 4 bases and J by 8 bases, with 20 bases between them. CDR3 nucleotides: TGTGCCATCAGTGGGCTCGCAGGGCCGTCAAACGGCTACACCTTC. It specifies CAISGLAGPSNGYTF.

This clonotype was seen many times. The V gene is TRBV4-2, the J gene TRBJ2-1; D remains unclear. Germline V gene data show CDR1 as LGHNA and CDR2 as YNFKEQ. Trimming removed 4 bases from V and 9 bases from J, with 16 bases in between. CDR3 size: 14 residues. CDR3 in DNA: TGTGCCAGCAGCCCAGCTGCAGTCCCCAGTGAGCAGTTCTTC. Translated, it gives CASSPAAVPSEQFF.

This clonotype was found a few times. V and J are TRBV18 and TRBJ2-3, with unresolved D. V was pared by 1 base and J by 5 bases, with 13 bases between. CDR3 size: 15 residues. Germline CDR1 reads KGHSH; CDR2 reads LQKENI. As DNA, the CDR3 is TGTGCCAGCTCACCACGGGTCTCCGCTCTAGATACGCAGTATTTT. Amino acids: CASSPRVSALDTQYF.

The chain recombines TRBV12-3 or TRBV12-4 with TRBJ1-1; the match to TRBD1 covers 12 bases. The trim removed 6 bases at V and 1 base at J, leaving 9 bases unmatched. This CDR3 contains 17 residues. CDR3 coding DNA: TGTGCCAGCAGCTGGGACAGGGGGCGATCACCGAACACTGAAGCTTTCTTT. Its protein is CASSWDRGRSPNTEAFF.

The gene calls are TRBV20-1 and TRBJ1-5; 7 bases align to TRBD1. Unmatched junction bases numbered 5, after V lost 6 bases and J lost 0 bases. Germline values: CDR1 DFQATT, CDR2 SNEGSKA (reference sequence). The CDR3 totals 14 residues. CDR3 sequence reads: CSAGGQSSNQPQHF. The CDR3 DNA reads as TGCAGTGCGGGGGGACAGTCTAGCAATCAGCCCCAGCATTTT.

This chain uses TRBV21-1 with TRBJ2-1; the D call of TRBD1 is as the table states it, not checked on the DNA. TRBV21-1 is a pseudogene locus. The length of the CDR3 is 16 residues. The CDR3 is CASSKSGRGGYNEQFF. As DNA, the CDR3 is TGTGCCAGCAGCAAATCGGGCAGGGGGGGTTACAATGAGCAGTTCTTC.

This clonotype was observed a handful of times. The chain couples TRBV2 to TRBJ2-5; TRBD1 might be the D (6 bases). The germline V gene encodes CDR1 SNHLY and CDR2 FYNNEI. V shed 5 bases and J shed 2 bases, with 18 bases lying between them. The CDR3 length is 16 residues. The CDR3 is CASSQVQTGPQETQYF. CDR3 coding DNA: TGTGCCAGCAGTCAAGTACAGACAGGCCCTCAAGAGACCCAGTACTTC.

The chain carries TRBV20-1 and TRBJ2-7, with a possible D match to TRBD2 (5 bases). V lost 3 bases, J lost 0 bases, and 9 bases lay in between. The germline V gene encodes CDR1 DFQATT and CDR2 SNEGSKA (reference sequence). The CDR3 covers 13 residues. The CDR3 DNA follows: TGCAGTGCTAGCCCTAGCAGCTCCTACGAGCAGTACTTC. Protein: CSASPSSSYEQYF.

The rearrangement joins TRBV6-5 to TRBJ2-4; the D call may be TRBD1 or TRBD2 (7 bases each). The CDR3 contains 16 residues. The germline V gene encodes CDR1 MNHEY and CDR2 SVGAGI. Deletions cut 6 bases from V and 2 bases from J, with 17 bases between. The CDR3 DNA reads as TGTGCCAGCAGCCCAGGGGGGGGCCGGTCCAAAAACATTCAGTACTTC. Encoded protein: CASSPGGGRSKNIQYF.

The chain combines TRBV20-1 with TRBJ1-4; 8 bases align to TRBD1. The CDR3 runs 14 residues. V was pared by 1 base and J by 8 bases, with 6 bases of the junction left unmatched. Germline-derived CDR1 and CDR2 are DFQATT and SNEGSKA (reference sequence). CDR3 sequence reads: CSARGYRGGEKLFF. The DNA of the CDR3 is TGCAGTGCTAGAGGGTACAGGGGGGGAGAAAAACTGTTTTTT.

This clonotype has only a few counts. This chain connects TRBV30 to TRBJ1-5, with TRBD1 matching 8 bases. The junction had 8 bases not matched to a gene; V was cut back by 1 base and J by 3 bases. The CDR3 extends over 16 amino acids. Germline lookup yields CDR1 GTSNPN and CDR2 SVGIG (reference sequence). CDR3: CAWSALPDRANQPQHF. The CDR3 coding sequence is TGTGCCTGGAGTGCCCTCCCGGACAGGGCCAATCAGCCCCAGCATTTT.

The chain employs TRBV19 and TRBJ2-5; no reliable D call. Germline-derived CDR1 and CDR2 are LNHDA and SQIVND (reference sequence). Between the trimmed V and J ends, which lost 4 bases and 4 bases, there was a span of 10 bases. This CDR3 region has 13 residues. CDR3 in DNA: TGTGCCAGTAGTACCTACCAGCGAGAGACCCAGTACTTC. It specifies CASSTYQRETQYF.

This clonotype was counted only a few times. The rearrangement links TRBV20-1 to TRBJ1-2; D unresolved. Germline CDR1 reads DFQATT; CDR2 reads SNEGSKA (reference sequence). The CDR3 consists of 14 residues. V lost 0 bases and J 2 bases, leaving 10 bases between the germline ends. CDR3 DNA sequence: TGCAGTGCTAGAGATTATCCCTTCAACTATGGCTACACCTTC. Translated: CSARDYPFNYGYTF.

This clonotype was counted ten times or more. This sequence joins TRBV2 and TRBJ2-5, with no clear D. V lost 4 bases and J lost 1, with 16 bases in between. CDR1 is SNHLY, CDR2 FYNNEI, per germline. The CDR3 is 16 residues long. The DNA of the CDR3 is TGTGCCAGCAGTGTTACCCAGCTGGTGTTCCAAGAGACCCAGTACTTC. Its protein is CASSVTQLVFQETQYF.

This clonotype came up a few times. The genes are TRBV5-4 and TRBJ2-1, with 13 bases that match TRBD2. The J call is doubtful: the DNA matches TRBJ2-7 better. The CDR3 runs 15 residues. Germline CDR1 SGHNT, CDR2 YYREEE (reference sequence). The CDR3 here is CASSQGLAGNNEQYF. CDR3 nucleotide sequence: TGTGCCAGCAGCCAGGGACTAGCGGGGAACAATGAGCAGTACTTC.

This chain links TRBV20-1 with TRBJ1-6; unclear D gene. Germline V gene sequence: CDR1 DFQATT, CDR2 SNEGSKA (reference sequence). The CDR3 has 17 amino acids. V lost 1 base to trimming and J lost 3 bases, with 16 bases between them. The CDR3 DNA is TGCAGTGCTAGAGTCGGGCCTATCTTTCTCTATAATTCACCCCTCCACTTT. It translates to CSARVGPIFLYNSPLHF.

V is TRBV21-1 and J is TRBJ2-3; no check of the table's D call, TRBD1, against the DNA was made. TRBV21-1 is noted as a pseudogene. This CDR3 comprises 16 residues. CDR3 in DNA: TGTGCCAGCAGCAAACCGAGACAGGGGAGGGCAGATACGCAGTATTTT. Translation gives CASSKPRQGRADTQYF.

The chain recombines TRBV20-1 with TRBJ2-4, with D maybe TRBD1 (5 bases). The CDR3 consists of 15 residues. Germline CDR1 and CDR2: DFQATT and SNEGSKA (reference sequence). The V gene lost 0 bases and the J gene lost 13 bases, with 22 bases spanning the gap. The CDR3 reads CSARDHRSSYNEQYF. Written as DNA, the CDR3 is TGCAGTGCTAGAGATCACAGGAGCTCCTACAATGAGCAGTACTTC.

This clonotype was seen at least ten times. V gene TRBV12-3 or TRBV12-4 combines with J gene TRBJ2-1, with 7 positions matching TRBD1. V shed 5 bases and J 7 bases; nucleotides not matched to a gene: 14. The CDR3 is 16 amino acids. The CDR3 here is CASSTQLTGRSNEQFF. In nucleotides, the CDR3 is TGTGCCAGCAGTACCCAATTGACAGGGAGATCGAATGAGCAGTTCTTC.